The clone carrying this TCR beta chain was observed a handful of times. What it binds is not known. Generated by immunoSEQ multiplex PCR, the TCRdb table keeps only in-frame clones and is missing some. The sample includes about 160,000 clones, roughly 88% of them seen just once. The data originate from a study of cytotoxic CD8 clonotypes in ibrutinib-treated CLL. In germline, CDR1 is MNHEY, CDR2 SMNVEV (reference sequence). The CDR3 consists of 16 residues. Trimming at V came to 5 bases and at J to 0 bases, leaving 7 bases not matched to a gene. PBMCs were cryopreserved, and roughly 2 micrograms of genomic DNA from them went into TCR beta libraries. Study-wide points: Clonality at baseline surpassed age-matched healthy donors and tracked circulating CD8+ T-cell counts.

The gene calls are TRBV27 and TRBJ2-7; 10 bases map to TRBD1. The specimen was PBMCs, collected at disease progression, from a patient treated with ibrutinib. The sequence came from a human donor with chronic lymphocytic leukemia. In DNA, the CDR3 is TGTGCCAGCAGTCCGGGACAGGGGTCCTTCTCCTACGAGCAGTACTTC. Translated: CASSPGQGSFSYEQYF.